This TCR beta chain emerged from a study of T cells in Graves' hyperthyroidism and ophthalmopathy. A note on this clonotype: Its antigen is unidentified.

Study conclusions and caveats: The model identified upcoming ophthalmopathy a median around 6 months ahead of onset.

This CDR3 is built from 14 residues. Trimming stripped 7 bases from V and 6 bases from J, with 15 bases between. Amplification of TCR beta CDR3 regions was performed using RNA transcripts as template. The primer set for the first-round RT-PCR of the TCR CDR3 was HTBI. Each CDR3 protein is one row after TCRdb ran MiXCR on the multiplex PCR reads. The data contain 350,000 to 450,000 distinct CDR3 sequences, approximately 14% of them seen just once; the ten biggest clones take up about 10%. V gene TRBV12-3 or TRBV12-4 combines with J gene TRBJ2-2, with D uncertain. This TCR was recovered from a woman aged 55-75 years with Graves' hyperthyroidism. Input material: blood. DNA of the CDR3: TGTGCCAGCACCCCCATGAGCGCGGCCGGGGAGCTGTTTTTT. It yields the protein CASTPMSAAGELFF.